This TCR beta chain is drawn from a study of shared clonotypes between healthy human individuals. General study results and limits: Among the subsets, naive ones generally showed larger estimated richness than memory ones.

Germline CDR1 reads KGHSH; CDR2 reads LQKENI. Trimming shortened V by 2 bases and J by 0 bases, and 11 bases separated the two germline ends. The CDR3 runs to 16 residues. Profiling relied on immunoSEQ multiplex PCR, and the TCRdb table lists in-frame clones only, not all of them. The sample lists about 1 million clones, around 76% occurring once. This clone has only a few counts. Its antigen is unidentified. The sequence was collected from a man aged 18 to 30 in good health. This sequence joins TRBV18 and TRBJ1-5; D is unclear. Sequencing was performed on memory CD4+ T cells sorted from blood. Subset denoted: CD45RA-negative fraction. This CDR3 is CASSPSSLNSNQPQHF. CDR3 DNA sequence: TGTGCCAGCTCACCAAGCAGTTTGAATAGCAATCAGCCCCAGCATTTT.